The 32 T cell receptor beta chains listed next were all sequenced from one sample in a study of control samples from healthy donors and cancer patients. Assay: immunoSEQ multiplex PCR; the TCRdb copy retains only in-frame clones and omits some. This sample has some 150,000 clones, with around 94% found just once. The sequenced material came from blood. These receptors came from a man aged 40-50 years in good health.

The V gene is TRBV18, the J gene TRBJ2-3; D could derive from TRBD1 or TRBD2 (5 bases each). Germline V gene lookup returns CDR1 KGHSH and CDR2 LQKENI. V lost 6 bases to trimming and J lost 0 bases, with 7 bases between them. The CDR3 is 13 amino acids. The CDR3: CASSGDSTDTQYF. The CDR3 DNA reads TGTGCCAGCTCGGGGGACAGCACAGATACGCAGTATTTT. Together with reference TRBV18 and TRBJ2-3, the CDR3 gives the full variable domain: NAGVMQNPRHLVRRRGQEARLRCSPMKGHSHVYWYRQLPEEGLKFMVYLQKENIIDESGMPKERFSAEFPKEGPSILRIQQVVRGDSAAYFCASSGDSTDTQYFGPGTRLTVL.

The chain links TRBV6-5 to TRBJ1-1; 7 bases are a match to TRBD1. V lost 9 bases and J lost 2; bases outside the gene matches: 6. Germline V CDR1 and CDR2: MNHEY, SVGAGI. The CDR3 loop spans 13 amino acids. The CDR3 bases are TGTGCCAGTCCCCGGGACAGAAACACTGAAGCTTTCTTT. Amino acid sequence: CASPRDRNTEAFF.

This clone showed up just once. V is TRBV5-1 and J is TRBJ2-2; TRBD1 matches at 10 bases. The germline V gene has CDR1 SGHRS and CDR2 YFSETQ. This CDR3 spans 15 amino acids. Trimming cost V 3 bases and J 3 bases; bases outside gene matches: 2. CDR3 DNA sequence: TGCGCCAGCAGCTGGACAGGGGGTTACACCGGGGAGCTGTTTTTT. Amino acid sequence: CASSWTGGYTGELFF.

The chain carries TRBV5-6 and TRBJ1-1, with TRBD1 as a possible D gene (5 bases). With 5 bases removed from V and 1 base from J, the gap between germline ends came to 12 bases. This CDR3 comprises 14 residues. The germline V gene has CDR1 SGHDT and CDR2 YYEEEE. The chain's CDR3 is CASRRDRENTEAFF. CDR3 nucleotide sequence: TGTGCCAGCAGAAGGGACCGGGAGAACACTGAAGCTTTCTTT. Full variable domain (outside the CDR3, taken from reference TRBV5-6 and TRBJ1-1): DAGVTQSPTHLIKTRGQQVTLRCSPKSGHDTVSWYQQALGQGPQFIFQYYEEEERQRGNFPDRFSGHQFPNYSSELNVNALLLGDSALYLCASRRDRENTEAFFGQGTRLTVV.

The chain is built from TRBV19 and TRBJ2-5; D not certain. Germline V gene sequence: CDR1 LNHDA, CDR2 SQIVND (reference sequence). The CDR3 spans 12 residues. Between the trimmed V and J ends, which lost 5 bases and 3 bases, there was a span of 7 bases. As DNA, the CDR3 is TGTGCCAGTAGTGCGGATGAAGAGACCCAGTACTTC. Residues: CASSADEETQYF. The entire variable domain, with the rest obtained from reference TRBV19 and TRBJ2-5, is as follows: DGGITQSPKYLFRKEGQNVTLSCEQNLNHDAMYWYRQDPGQGLRLIYYSQIVNDFQKGDIAEGYSVSREKKESFPLTVTSAQKNPTAFYLCASSADEETQYFGPGTRLLVL.

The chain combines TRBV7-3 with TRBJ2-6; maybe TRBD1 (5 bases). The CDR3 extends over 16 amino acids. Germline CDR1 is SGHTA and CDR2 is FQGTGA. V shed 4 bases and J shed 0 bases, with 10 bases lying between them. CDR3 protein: CASSSLGVSGANVLTF. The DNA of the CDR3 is TGTGCCAGCAGCTCCCTAGGGGTCTCTGGGGCCAACGTCCTGACTTTC.

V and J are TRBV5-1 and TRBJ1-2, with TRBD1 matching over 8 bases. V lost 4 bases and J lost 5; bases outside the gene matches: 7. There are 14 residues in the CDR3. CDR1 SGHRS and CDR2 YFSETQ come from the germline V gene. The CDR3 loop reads CASSIGQGDYGYTF. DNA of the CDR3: TGCGCCAGCAGCATAGGACAGGGTGATTATGGCTACACCTTC. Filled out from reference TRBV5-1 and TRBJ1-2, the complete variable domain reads KAGVTQTPRYLIKTRGQQVTLSCSPISGHRSVSWYQQTPGQGLQFLFEYFSETQRNKGNFPGRFSGRQFSNSRSEMNVSTLELGDSALYLCASSIGQGDYGYTFGSGTRLTVV.

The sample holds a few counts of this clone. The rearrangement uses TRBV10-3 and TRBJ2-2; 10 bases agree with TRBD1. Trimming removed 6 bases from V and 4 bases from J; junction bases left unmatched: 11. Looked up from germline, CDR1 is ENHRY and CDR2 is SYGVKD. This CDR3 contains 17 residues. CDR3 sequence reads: CAIRFGQGVDVTGELFF. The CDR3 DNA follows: TGTGCCATCAGATTTGGACAGGGGGTGGATGTCACCGGGGAGCTGTTTTTT.

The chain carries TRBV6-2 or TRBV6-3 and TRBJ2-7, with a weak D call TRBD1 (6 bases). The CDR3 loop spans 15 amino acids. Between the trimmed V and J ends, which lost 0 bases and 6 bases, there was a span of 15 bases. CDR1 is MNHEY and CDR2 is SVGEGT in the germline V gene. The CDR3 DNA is TGTGCCAGCAGTTACTCGAACAGGGCGTCAGGCGAGCAGTACTTC. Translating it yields CASSYSNRASGEQYF.

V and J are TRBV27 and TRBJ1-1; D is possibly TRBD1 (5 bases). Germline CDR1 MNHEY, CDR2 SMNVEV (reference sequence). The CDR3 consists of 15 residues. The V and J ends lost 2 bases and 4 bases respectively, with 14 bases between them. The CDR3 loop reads CASSLGASLSTEAFF. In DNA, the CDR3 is TGTGCCAGCAGTTTAGGGGCTAGTTTAAGCACTGAAGCTTTCTTT.

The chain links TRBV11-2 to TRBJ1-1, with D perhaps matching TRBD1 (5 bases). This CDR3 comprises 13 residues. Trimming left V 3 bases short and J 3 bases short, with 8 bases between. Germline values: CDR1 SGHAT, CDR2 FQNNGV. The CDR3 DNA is TGTGCCAGCAGCTTTACGGGGGACACTGAAGCTTTCTTT. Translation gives CASSFTGDTEAFF.

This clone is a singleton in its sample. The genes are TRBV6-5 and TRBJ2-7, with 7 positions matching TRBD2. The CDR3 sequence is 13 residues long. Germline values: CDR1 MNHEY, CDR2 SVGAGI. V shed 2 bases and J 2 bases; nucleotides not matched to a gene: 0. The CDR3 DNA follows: TGTGCCAGCAGTTACGCGGGAGCCTACGAGCAGTACTTC. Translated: CASSYAGAYEQYF.

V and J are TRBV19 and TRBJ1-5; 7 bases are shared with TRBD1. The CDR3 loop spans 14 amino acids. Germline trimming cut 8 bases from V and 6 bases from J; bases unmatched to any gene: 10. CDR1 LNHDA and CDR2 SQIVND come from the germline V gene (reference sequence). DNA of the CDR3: TGTGCCAGTGGCCCACAGGGGTCAGGTCAGCCCCAGCATTTT. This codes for CASGPQGSGQPQHF.

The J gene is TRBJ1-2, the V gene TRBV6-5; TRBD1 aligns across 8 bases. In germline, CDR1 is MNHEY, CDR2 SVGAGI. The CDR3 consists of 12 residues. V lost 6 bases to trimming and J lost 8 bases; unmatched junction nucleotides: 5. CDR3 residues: CASSQGARGYTF. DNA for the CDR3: TGTGCCAGCAGCCAGGGGGCGCGAGGCTACACCTTC.

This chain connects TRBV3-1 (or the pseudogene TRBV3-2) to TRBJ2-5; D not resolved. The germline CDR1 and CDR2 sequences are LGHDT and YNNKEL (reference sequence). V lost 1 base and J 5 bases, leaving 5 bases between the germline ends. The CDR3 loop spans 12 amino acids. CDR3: CASSQGGETQYF. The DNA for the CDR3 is TGTGCCAGCAGCCAAGGAGGTGAGACCCAGTACTTC.

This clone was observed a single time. The DNA of the CDR3 is TGTGCCAGCAGCTTGTGGGAAGCTTTCTTT. This translates into CASSLWEAFF. The chain recombines TRBV7-9 with TRBJ1-1; D is uncertain. V was clipped by 3 bases and J by 8 bases, with 4 bases between them. The CDR3 consists of 10 residues. The germline gives CDR1 SEHNR, CDR2 FQNEAQ (reference sequence).

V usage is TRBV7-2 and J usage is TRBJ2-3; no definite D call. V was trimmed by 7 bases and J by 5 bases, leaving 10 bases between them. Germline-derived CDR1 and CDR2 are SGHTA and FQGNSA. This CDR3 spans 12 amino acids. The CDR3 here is CASTTYGDTQYF. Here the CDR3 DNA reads TGTGCCAGCACCACATACGGAGATACGCAGTATTTT.

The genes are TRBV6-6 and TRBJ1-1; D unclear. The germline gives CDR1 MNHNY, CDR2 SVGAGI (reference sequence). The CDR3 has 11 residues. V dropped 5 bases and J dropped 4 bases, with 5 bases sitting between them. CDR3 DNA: TGTGCCAGCAGTCCGGGCACTGAAGCTTTCTTT. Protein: CASSPGTEAFF.

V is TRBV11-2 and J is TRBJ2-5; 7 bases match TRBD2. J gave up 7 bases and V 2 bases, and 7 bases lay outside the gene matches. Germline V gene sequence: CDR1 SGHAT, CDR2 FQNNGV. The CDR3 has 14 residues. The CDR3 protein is CASSLTAGVVTQYF. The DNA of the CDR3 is TGTGCCAGCAGCTTAACGGCGGGAGTGGTGACCCAGTACTTC.

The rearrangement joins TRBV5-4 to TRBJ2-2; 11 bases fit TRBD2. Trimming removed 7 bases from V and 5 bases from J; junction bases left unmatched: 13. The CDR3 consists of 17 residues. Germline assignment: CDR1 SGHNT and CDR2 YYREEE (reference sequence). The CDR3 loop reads CASGSPGLAEGTGELFF. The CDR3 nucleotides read TGTGCCAGCGGATCTCCGGGACTAGCGGAGGGAACCGGGGAGCTGTTTTTT.

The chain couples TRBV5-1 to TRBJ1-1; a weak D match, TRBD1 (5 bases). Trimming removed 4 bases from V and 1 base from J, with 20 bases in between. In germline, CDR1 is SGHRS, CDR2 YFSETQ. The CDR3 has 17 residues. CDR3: CASSPDGASIRNTEAFF. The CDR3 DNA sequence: TGCGCCAGCAGCCCGGACGGGGCCTCAATAAGGAACACTGAAGCTTTCTTT.

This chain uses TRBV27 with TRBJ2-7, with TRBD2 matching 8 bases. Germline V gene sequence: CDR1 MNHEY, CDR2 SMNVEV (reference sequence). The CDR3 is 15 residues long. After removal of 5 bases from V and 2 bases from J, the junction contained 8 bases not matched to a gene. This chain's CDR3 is CASSPFSGIPYEQYF. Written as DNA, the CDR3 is TGTGCCAGCAGTCCGTTTAGCGGGATCCCCTACGAGCAGTACTTC.

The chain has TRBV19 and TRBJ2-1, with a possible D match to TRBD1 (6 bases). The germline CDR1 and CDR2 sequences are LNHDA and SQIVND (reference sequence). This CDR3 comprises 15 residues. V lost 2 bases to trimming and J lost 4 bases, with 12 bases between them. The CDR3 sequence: CASSIWSGAYNEQFF. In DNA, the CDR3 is TGTGCCAGTAGTATATGGTCAGGGGCTTACAATGAGCAGTTCTTC.

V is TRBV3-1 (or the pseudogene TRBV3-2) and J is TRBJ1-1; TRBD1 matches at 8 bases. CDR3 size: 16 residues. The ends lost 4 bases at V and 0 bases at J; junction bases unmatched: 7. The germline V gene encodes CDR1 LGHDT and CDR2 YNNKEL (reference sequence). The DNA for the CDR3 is TGTGCCAGCAGCCTTCAGGGGGCGCTTTTGAACACTGAAGCTTTCTTT. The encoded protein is CASSLQGALLNTEAFF.

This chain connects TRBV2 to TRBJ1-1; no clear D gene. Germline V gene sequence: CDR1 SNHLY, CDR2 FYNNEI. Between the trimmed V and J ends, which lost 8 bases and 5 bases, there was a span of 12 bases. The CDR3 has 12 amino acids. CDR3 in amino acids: CASPDGITEAFF. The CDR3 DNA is TGTGCCAGCCCTGACGGGATAACTGAAGCTTTCTTT.

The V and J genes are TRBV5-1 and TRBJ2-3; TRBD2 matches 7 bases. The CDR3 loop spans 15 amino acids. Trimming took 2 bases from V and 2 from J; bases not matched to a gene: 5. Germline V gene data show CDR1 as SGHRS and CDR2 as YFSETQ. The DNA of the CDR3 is TGCGCCAGCAGCTTCAGGCGGGGGAACACAGATACGCAGTATTTT. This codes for CASSFRRGNTDTQYF.

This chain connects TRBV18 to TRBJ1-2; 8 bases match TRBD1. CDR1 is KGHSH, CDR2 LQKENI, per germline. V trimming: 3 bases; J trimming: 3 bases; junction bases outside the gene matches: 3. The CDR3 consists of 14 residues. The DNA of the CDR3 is TGTGCCAGCTCACCTGCAGGGGGCTACTATGGCTACACCTTC. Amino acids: CASSPAGGYYGYTF.

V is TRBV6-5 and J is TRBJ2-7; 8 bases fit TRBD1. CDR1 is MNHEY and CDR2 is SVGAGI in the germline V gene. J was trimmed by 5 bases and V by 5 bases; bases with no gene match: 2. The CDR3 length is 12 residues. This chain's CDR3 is CASSLQGDEQYF. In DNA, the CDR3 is TGTGCCAGCAGTCTACAGGGGGACGAGCAGTACTTC.

The CDR3 is CASSPARGQGNFGYTF. CDR3 DNA sequence: TGTGCCAGCAGCCCAGCCAGGGGACAGGGGAATTTTGGCTACACCTTC. V is TRBV9 and J is TRBJ1-2; 10 bases map to TRBD1. CDR1 SGDLS and CDR2 YYNGEE come from the germline V gene. The CDR3 covers 16 residues. V lost 4 bases and J lost 7; bases outside the gene matches: 13.

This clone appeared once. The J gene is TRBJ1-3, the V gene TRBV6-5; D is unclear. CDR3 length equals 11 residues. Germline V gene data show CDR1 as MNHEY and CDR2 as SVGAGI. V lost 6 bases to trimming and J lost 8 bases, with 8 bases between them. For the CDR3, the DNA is TGTGCCAGCAGGAAAAGCGACACCATATATTTT. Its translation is CASRKSDTIYF.

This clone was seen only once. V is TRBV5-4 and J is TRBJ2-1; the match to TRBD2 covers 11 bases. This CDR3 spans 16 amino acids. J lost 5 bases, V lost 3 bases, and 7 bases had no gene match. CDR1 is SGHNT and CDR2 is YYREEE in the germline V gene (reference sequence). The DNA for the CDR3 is TGTGCCAGCAGCTGGGGAGGGACTAGCGGTAACAATGAGCAGTTCTTC. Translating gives CASSWGGTSGNNEQFF.

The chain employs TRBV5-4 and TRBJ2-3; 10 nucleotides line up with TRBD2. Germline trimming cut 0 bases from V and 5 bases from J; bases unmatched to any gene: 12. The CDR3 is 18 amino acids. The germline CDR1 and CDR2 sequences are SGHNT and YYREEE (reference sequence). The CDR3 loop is CASSLAHTAGGSRDTQYF. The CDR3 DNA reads TGTGCCAGCAGCTTGGCCCACACAGCGGGAGGGTCTAGAGATACGCAGTATTTT.